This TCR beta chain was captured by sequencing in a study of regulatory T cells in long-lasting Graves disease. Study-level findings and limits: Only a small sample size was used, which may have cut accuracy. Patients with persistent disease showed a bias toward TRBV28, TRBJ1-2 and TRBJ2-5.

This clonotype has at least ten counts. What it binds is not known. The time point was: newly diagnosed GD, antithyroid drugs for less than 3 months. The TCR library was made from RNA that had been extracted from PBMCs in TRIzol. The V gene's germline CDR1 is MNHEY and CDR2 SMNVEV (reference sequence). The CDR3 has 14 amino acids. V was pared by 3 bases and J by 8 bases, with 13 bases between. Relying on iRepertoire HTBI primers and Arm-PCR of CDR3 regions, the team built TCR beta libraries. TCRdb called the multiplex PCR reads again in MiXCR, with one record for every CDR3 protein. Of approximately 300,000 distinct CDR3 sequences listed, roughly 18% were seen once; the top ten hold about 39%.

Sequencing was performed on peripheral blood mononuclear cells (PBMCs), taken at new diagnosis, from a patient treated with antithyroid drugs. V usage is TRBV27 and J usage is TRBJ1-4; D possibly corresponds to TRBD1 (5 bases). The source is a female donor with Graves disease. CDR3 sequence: CASSLDNMGEKLFF. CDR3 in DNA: TGTGCCAGCAGTTTGGACAATATGGGGGAAAAACTGTTTTTT.